This TCR beta chain emerged from a study of breast tumors, draining lymph nodes, adjacent tissues. The germline V gene has CDR1 SNHLY and CDR2 FYNNEI. V was trimmed by 10 bases and J by 1 base, leaving 10 bases between them. CDR3 length: 12 amino acids. TCRdb recomputed calls from the multiplex PCR reads with MiXCR, one row per CDR3 protein. This sample carries approximately 63,000 distinct CDR3 sequences, roughly 50% of them seen once, and the ten largest clones take approximately 18%. This clonotype has ten or more counts. J is TRBJ1-1 and V is TRBV2; TRBD1 is a possible D gene (5 bases). This clonotype originated in a female donor with breast cancer. Some clones in this sample may be carry-over from other donors' samples. The material sequenced was breast tumor tissue. The CDR3: CAIGQPNTEAFF. CDR3 coding DNA: TGTGCCATTGGACAACCGAACACTGAAGCTTTCTTT.